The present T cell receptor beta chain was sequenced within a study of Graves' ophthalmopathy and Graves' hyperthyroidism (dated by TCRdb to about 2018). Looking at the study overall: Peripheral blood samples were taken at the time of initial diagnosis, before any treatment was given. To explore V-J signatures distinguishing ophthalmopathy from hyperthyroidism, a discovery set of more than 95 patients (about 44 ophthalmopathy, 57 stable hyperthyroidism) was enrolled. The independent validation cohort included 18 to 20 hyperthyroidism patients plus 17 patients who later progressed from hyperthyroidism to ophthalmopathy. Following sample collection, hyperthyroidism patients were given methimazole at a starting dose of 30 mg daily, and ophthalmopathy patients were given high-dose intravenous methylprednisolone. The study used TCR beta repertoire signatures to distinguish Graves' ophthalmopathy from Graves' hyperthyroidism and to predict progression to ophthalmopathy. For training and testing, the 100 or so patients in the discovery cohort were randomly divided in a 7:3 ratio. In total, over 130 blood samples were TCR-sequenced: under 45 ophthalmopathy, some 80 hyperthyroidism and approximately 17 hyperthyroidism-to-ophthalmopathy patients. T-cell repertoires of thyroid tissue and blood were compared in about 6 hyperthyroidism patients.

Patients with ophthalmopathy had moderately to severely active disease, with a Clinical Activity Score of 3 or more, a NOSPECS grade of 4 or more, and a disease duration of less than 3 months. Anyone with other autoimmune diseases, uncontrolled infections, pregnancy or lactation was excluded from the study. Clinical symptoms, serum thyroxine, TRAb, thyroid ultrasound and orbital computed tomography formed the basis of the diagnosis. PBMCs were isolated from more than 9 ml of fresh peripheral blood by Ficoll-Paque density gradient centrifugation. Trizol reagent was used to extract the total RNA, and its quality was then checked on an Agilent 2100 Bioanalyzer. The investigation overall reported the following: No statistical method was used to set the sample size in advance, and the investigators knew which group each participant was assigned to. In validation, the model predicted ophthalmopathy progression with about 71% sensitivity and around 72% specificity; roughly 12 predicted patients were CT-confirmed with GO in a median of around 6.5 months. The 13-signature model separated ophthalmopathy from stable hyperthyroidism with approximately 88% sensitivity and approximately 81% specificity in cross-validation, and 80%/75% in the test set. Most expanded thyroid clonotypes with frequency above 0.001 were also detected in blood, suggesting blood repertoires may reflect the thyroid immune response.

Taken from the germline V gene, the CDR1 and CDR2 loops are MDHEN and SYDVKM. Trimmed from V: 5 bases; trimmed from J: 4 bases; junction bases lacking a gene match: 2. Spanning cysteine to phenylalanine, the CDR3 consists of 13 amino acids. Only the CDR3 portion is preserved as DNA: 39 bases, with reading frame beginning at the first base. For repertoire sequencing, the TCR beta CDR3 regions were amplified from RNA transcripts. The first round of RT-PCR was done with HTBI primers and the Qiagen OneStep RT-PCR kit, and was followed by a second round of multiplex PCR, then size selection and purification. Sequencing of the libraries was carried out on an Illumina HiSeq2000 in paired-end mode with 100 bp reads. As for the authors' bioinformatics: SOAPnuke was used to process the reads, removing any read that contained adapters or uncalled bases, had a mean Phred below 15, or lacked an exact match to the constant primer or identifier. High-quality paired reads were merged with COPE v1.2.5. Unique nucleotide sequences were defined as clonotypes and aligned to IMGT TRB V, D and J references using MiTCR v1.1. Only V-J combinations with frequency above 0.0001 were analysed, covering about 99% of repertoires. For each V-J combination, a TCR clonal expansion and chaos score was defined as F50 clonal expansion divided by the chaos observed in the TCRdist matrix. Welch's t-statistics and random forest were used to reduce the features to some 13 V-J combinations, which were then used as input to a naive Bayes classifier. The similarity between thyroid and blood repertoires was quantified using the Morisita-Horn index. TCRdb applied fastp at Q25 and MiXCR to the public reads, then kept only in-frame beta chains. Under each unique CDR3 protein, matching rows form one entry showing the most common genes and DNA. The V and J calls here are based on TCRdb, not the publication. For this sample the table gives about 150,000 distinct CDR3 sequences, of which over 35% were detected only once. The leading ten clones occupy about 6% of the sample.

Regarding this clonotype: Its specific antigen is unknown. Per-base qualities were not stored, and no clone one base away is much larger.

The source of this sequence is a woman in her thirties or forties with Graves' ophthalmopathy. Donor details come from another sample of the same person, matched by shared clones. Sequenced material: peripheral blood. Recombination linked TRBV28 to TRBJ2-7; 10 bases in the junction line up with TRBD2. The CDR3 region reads CASSASGSYEQYF. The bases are TGTGCCAGCAGTGCTAGCGGGAGTTACGAGCAGTACTTC.